Listed below are T cell receptor beta chains from one sample, sequenced in a study of T cell responses to AZD1222 COVID-19 vaccine. Some clones are missing from TCRdb's copy, which holds only in-frame ones; the method was immunoSEQ multiplex PCR. Found here are fewer than 200,000 clones, around nine tenths of them singletons; the top ten hold around 10%. Sequenced material: peripheral blood, taken 28 days after the second AZD1222 dose. These receptors were obtained from an adult who received the AZD1222 COVID-19 vaccine. CDR3s include the opening cysteine and the closing phenylalanine or tryptophan. D genes are given only for firm matches. Rows give clone size only sometimes, using once, few, many, or a class for an expanded clone.

cdr3_length j_call d_call v_call clone_size cdr3_aa cdr3_nt
15 TRBJ2-5 TRBD2 TRBV11-3 NA CASSLATSGGETQYF TGTGCCAGCAGCTTAGCCACTAGCGGGGGAGAGACCCAGTACTTC
14 TRBJ2-2 TRBD1 TRBV19 NA CASSPGQVTGELFF TGTGCCAGTAGTCCGGGACAGGTCACCGGGGAGCTGTTTTTT
18 TRBJ2-2 TRBD2 TRBV7-3 NA CASSPQSGTSGVIGELFF TGTGCCAGCAGCCCACAATCCGGGACTAGCGGCGTCATCGGGGAGCTGTTTTTT
14 TRBJ2-7 NA TRBV3-1/TRBV3-2 NA CASSQEGLRPGQYF TGTGCCAGCAGCCAAGAAGGTCTGCGGCCGGGGCAGTACTTC
12 TRBJ1-2 NA TRBV19 NA CASTLKGGGYTF TGTGCCAGTACCCTAAAAGGCGGTGGCTACACCTTC
13 TRBJ2-1 TRBD2 TRBV19 few CASSIVSSTSRFF TGTGCCAGTAGTATTGTTTCTTCGACTAGCCGGTTCTTC
14 TRBJ2-7 TRBD1 TRBV7-9 NA CASSSLGQNYEQYF TGTGCCAGCAGCTCATTGGGACAGAACTACGAGCAGTACTTC
14 TRBJ1-1 NA TRBV18 NA CASSGLGGATEAFF TGTGCCAGCTCAGGTCTTGGGGGCGCCACTGAAGCTTTCTTT
17 TRBJ1-5 NA TRBV20-1 NA CSASTGMGTYSNQPQHF TGCAGTGCTAGTACTGGTATGGGAACTTATAGCAATCAGCCCCAGCATTTT
16 TRBJ2-7 NA TRBV15 NA CATSRDEGQGPRGQYF TGTGCCACCAGCAGAGATGAAGGTCAGGGCCCACGAGGGCAGTACTTC
15 TRBJ1-6 NA TRBV27 NA CASSPGVVYNSPLHF TGTGCCAGCAGTCCGGGGGTTGTATATAATTCACCCCTCCACTTT
14 TRBJ2-5 TRBD1 TRBV19 NA CASSGQGSQETQYF TGTGCCAGTTCGGGACAGGGGTCCCAAGAGACCCAGTACTTC
13 TRBJ2-3 NA TRBV2 NA CASSEVRTDTQYF TGTGCCAGCAGTGAAGTCAGGACAGATACGCAGTATTTT
13 TRBJ2-1 TRBD2 TRBV7-3 NA CASSSGLAGGRFF TGTGCCAGCAGCTCCGGACTAGCGGGGGGACGTTTCTTC
15 TRBJ1-3 TRBD1 TRBV3-1/TRBV3-2 NA CASTMRTGGGNTIYF TGTGCCAGCACCATGAGGACAGGGGGAGGAAACACCATATATTTT
13 TRBJ1-3 NA TRBV30 NA CAWSLGPGNTIYF TGTGCCTGGAGTCTGGGGCCCGGAAACACCATATATTTT
13 TRBJ1-4 NA TRBV4-1 NA CASSRIQTVKLFF TGCGCCAGCAGCCGAATTCAGACGGTAAAACTGTTTTTT
15 TRBJ2-1 TRBD1 TRBV5-4 NA CASSFGQASYNEQFF TGTGCCAGCAGCTTCGGACAGGCCTCCTACAATGAGCAGTTCTTC
15 TRBJ2-5 TRBD2 TRBV6-2/TRBV6-3 NA CASSYGGGAGETQYF TGTGCCAGCAGTTACGGCGGGGGGGCCGGAGAGACCCAGTACTTC
18 TRBJ2-2 TRBD1 TRBV19 once CASSIGSRGFANTGELFF TGTGCCAGTAGTATAGGAAGCAGGGGGTTCGCGAACACCGGGGAGCTGTTTTTT
12 TRBJ1-1 NA TRBV30 once CAWSPTGTEAFF TGTGCCTGGAGTCCCACAGGGACTGAAGCTTTCTTT
16 TRBJ1-6 NA TRBV11-2 NA CASSFGGSSYNSPLHF TGTGCCAGCAGCTTTGGTGGTAGCTCCTATAATTCACCCCTCCACTTT
15 TRBJ1-6 TRBD1 TRBV6-5 once CASSSGQGVVSPLHF TGTGCCAGCAGTTCGGGACAGGGGGTTGTTTCACCCCTCCACTTT
12 TRBJ2-1 NA TRBV7-3 NA CASSLIPNEQFF TGTGCCAGCAGCTTAATTCCCAATGAGCAGTTCTTC
15 TRBJ2-7 TRBD2 TRBV9 NA CASSVGLAEAYEQYF TGTGCCAGCAGCGTAGGGCTAGCGGAGGCCTACGAGCAGTACTTC
16 TRBJ1-2 TRBD1 TRBV3-1/TRBV3-2 NA CASSHHQADRDYGYTF TGTGCCAGCAGCCACCATCAGGCGGACAGGGACTATGGCTACACCTTC
15 TRBJ1-6 NA TRBV6-5 NA CASGYFDGVNSPLHF TGTGCCAGCGGCTATTTCGACGGAGTTAATTCACCCCTCCACTTT
11 TRBJ2-5 NA TRBV25-1 NA CASSPGETQYF TGTGCCAGCAGCCCCGGAGAGACCCAGTACTTC
11 TRBJ1-2 NA TRBV30 NA CAWSGSYGYTF TGTGCCTGGAGTGGGAGCTATGGCTACACCTTC
15 TRBJ1-4 NA TRBV7-2 NA CASSPRGGNNEKLFF TGTGCCAGCAGCCCCCGGGGGGGCAATAATGAAAAACTGTTTTTT
15 TRBJ2-3 NA TRBV5-1 NA CASSLINPSTDTQYF TGCGCCAGCAGCTTGATCAATCCCAGCACAGATACGCAGTATTTT
13 TRBJ1-2 TRBD1 TRBV2 NA CASKRQGDYGYTF TGTGCCAGCAAAAGACAGGGGGACTATGGCTACACCTTC
15 TRBJ2-5 NA TRBV2 NA CASSVGGVGKETQYF TGTGCCAGCAGTGTTGGCGGGGTTGGGAAAGAGACCCAGTACTTC
15 TRBJ1-4 TRBD1 TRBV10-3 NA CAISDRGPANEKLFF TGTGCCATCAGTGATAGGGGGCCGGCTAATGAAAAACTGTTTTTT
14 TRBJ1-2 NA TRBV30 NA CAWSGGAGDYGYTF TGTGCCTGGAGTGGGGGGGCCGGGGACTATGGCTACACCTTC
13 TRBJ1-1 TRBD1 TRBV19 NA CASSIVRDSEAFF TGTGCCAGTAGTATAGTAAGGGACAGCGAAGCTTTCTTT
18 TRBJ1-3 NA TRBV5-1 NA CASSPAATTDPRGNTIYF TGCGCCAGCAGCCCGGCCGCCACAACAGACCCGAGAGGAAACACCATATATTTT
13 TRBJ1-3 NA TRBV12-3/TRBV12-4 NA CASSLRGGNTIYF TGTGCCAGCAGTTTAAGGGGTGGAAACACCATATATTTT
14 TRBJ1-2 TRBD1 TRBV3-1/TRBV3-2 NA CASSPGQGVSGYTF TGTGCCAGCAGCCCTGGACAGGGGGTGAGTGGCTACACCTTC
16 TRBJ2-2 NA TRBV19 once CASSILVGGLNGELFF TGTGCCAGTAGTATTTTAGTAGGGGGTCTGAACGGGGAGCTGTTTTTT
15 TRBJ1-1 NA TRBV6-5 NA CASSPTAARNTEAFF TGTGCCAGCAGTCCTACCGCCGCAAGGAACACTGAAGCTTTCTTT
15 TRBJ2-1 NA TRBV7-9 few CASSPGQTTYNEQFF TGTGCCAGCAGCCCGGGCCAGACCACCTACAATGAGCAGTTCTTC
16 TRBJ1-4 NA TRBV4-2 NA CASSRKDGATNEKLFF TGTGCCAGCAGCCGGAAGGACGGAGCAACTAATGAAAAACTGTTTTTT
14 TRBJ1-2 TRBD1 TRBV12-5 NA CASGLGQGALGYTF TGTGCTAGTGGTTTGGGACAGGGGGCGCTAGGCTACACCTTC
13 TRBJ1-1 NA TRBV2 NA CASKRTANTEAFF TGTGCCAGCAAAAGGACAGCGAACACTGAAGCTTTCTTT
15 TRBJ2-6 TRBD2 TRBV18 NA CASSPGRAGANVLTF TGTGCCAGCTCACCAGGGAGGGCTGGGGCCAACGTCCTGACTTTC
14 TRBJ2-5 TRBD2 TRBV3-1/TRBV3-2 few CASSQGTSQETQYF TGTGCCAGCAGCCAAGGGACTAGCCAAGAGACCCAGTACTTC
13 TRBJ1-2 NA TRBV10-1 NA CASSPDRVYGYTF TGCGCCAGCAGCCCCGACAGAGTCTACGGCTACACCTTC
16 TRBJ2-3 TRBD2 TRBV10-1 NA CASSVGTSGGADTQYF TGCGCCAGCAGTGTTGGGACTAGCGGGGGCGCTGATACGCAGTATTTT
14 TRBJ2-3 NA TRBV30 NA CATSGTFSTDTQYF TGTGCCACTTCCGGGACATTTAGCACAGATACGCAGTATTTT
15 TRBJ2-1 TRBD2 TRBV6-6 NA CASKIPGLGWSTGFF TGTGCCAGCAAAATACCGGGACTAGGATGGTCCACGGGGTTCTTC
14 TRBJ1-2 NA TRBV19 once CASTTQRGNYGYTF TGTGCCAGTACTACACAGAGGGGGAACTATGGCTACACCTTC
13 TRBJ1-5 TRBD1 TRBV19 NA CASRDRGGQPQHF TGTGCCAGTAGGGACAGGGGAGGTCAGCCCCAGCATTTT
13 TRBJ1-1 TRBD1 TRBV6-5 once CASSFRGPTEAFF TGTGCCAGCAGTTTCAGGGGGCCAACTGAAGCTTTCTTT
19 TRBJ1-1 TRBD1 TRBV7-3 NA CASSPTDMGQGALDTEAFF TGTGCCAGCAGCCCAACCGATATGGGGCAGGGGGCCCTGGACACTGAAGCTTTCTTT
14 TRBJ1-4 NA TRBV18 NA CASSPGATNEKLFF TGTGCCAGCTCACCGGGGGCAACTAATGAAAAACTGTTTTTT
14 TRBJ2-3 TRBD2 TRBV9 NA CASSARGGIDTQYF TGTGCCAGCAGCGCTCGCGGGGGGATAGATACGCAGTATTTT
14 TRBJ1-5 NA TRBV24-1 NA CATSDIGGEQPQHF TGTGCCACCAGTGACATAGGGGGGGAGCAGCCCCAGCATTTT
16 TRBJ2-3 NA TRBV5-1 NA CASSLEGLLGADTQYF TGCGCCAGCAGCTTGGAAGGACTCCTGGGCGCAGATACGCAGTATTTT
11 TRBJ2-3 NA TRBV30 NA CAWSTGGPRYF TGTGCCTGGAGTACCGGGGGCCCGAGGTATTTT